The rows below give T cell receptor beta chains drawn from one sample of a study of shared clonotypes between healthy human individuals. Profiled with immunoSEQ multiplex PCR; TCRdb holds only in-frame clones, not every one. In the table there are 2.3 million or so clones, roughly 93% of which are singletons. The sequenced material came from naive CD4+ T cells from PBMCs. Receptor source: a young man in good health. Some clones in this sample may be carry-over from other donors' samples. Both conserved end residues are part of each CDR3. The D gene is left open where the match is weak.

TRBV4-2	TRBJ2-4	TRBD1	TGTGCCAGCAGCCATGTCGGACAGGGAGGAAACATTCAGTACTTC	CASSHVGQGGNIQYF
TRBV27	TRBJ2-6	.	TGTGCCAGCAGATGGGGTTCTGGGGCCAACGTCCTGACTTTC	CASRWGSGANVLTF
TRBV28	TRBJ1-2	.	TGTGCCAGCAGTTCAAATAGGGACTATGGCTACACCTTC	CASSSNRDYGYTF
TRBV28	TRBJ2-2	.	TGTGCCAGCAACGCGAACACCGGGGAGCTGTTTTTT	CASNANTGELFF
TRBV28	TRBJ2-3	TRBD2	TGTGCCAGCAGTCCCATAGCGGGGGCGGATACGCAGTATTTT	CASSPIAGADTQYF
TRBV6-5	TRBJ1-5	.	TGTGCCAGCAGTCGGCCGGGAACCAATCAGCCCCAGCATTTT	CASSRPGTNQPQHF
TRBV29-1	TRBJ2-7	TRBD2	TGCAGCGTTGCGGGACTAGCGATCTACGAGCAGTACTTC	CSVAGLAIYEQYF
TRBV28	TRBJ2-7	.	TGTGCCAGCAGTTTAGGTGGGGGTAGCTACGAGCAGTACTTC	CASSLGGGSYEQYF
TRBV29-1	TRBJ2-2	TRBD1	TGCAGCGTTGCTCCCTTGACAGGGTACACCGGGGAGCTGTTTTTT	CSVAPLTGYTGELFF
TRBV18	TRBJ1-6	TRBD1	TGTGCCAGCTCACCGACAGGGCAGCGCTCACCCCTCCACTTT	CASSPTGQRSPLHF
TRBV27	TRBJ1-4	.	TGTGCCAGCTGCCGCTGGGGTGGAGGGGAGGACGAAAAACTGTTTTTT	CASCRWGGGEDEKLFF
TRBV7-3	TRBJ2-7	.	TGTGCCAGCAGCTGGGACTCCGGGGGCGAGCAGTACTTC	CASSWDSGGEQYF
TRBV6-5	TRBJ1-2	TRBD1	TGTGCCAGCAGTTACGAAGGGACAGGCAGTCGGGGCTACACCTTC	CASSYEGTGSRGYTF
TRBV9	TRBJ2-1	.	TGTGCCAGCAGCTCCTTCATGAGGGTGAATGAGCAGTTCTTC	CASSSFMRVNEQFF
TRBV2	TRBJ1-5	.	TGTGCCAGCATGGGACCTAGCAATCAGCCCCAGCATTTT	CASMGPSNQPQHF